This T cell receptor (beta chain) was recovered during a study of CXCR3-negative and CXCR3-positive naive CD8 T cells. Study conclusions and caveats: A higher hydrophobicity marked the TRB CDR3s of CXCR3-positive naive cells versus CXCR3-negative naive cells.

As regards this clonotype: Antigen: not known.

The CDR3 sequence is 13 residues long. CDR1 is SGHNT and CDR2 is YENEEA in the germline V gene. The TRB cDNA libraries were prepared by 5' RACE with UMI labels. With the 5' RACE reads reprocessed, TCRdb shows one record per CDR3 protein and no DNA. This sample's table reports 150,000 or so distinct CDR3 sequences. The CD45RO-CCR7+CD27+CD95- phenotype denoted naive CD8+ T cells. This sequence originates from a human donor in good health. Some clones in this sample may be carry-over from other donors' samples. This rearrangement joins TRBV11-3 to TRBJ2-1. Material for sequencing was naive CXCR3+ CD8+ T cells from blood. Subset denoted: CD45RO-CCR7+CD27+CD95- naive CD8+ T cells expressing CXCR3 (TNR3+). The CDR3: CASSLGEAHEQFF.